The sample holds a few counts of the clone carrying this T cell receptor beta chain. Antigen specificity is unknown. These data belong to a study of CD8+ T cells in alopecia areata. At the level of the study: A regimen of oral tofacitinib, 5 to 10 mg twice daily, was given to treated patients.

The germline V gene encodes CDR1 ENHRY and CDR2 SYGVKD. The CDR3 totals 16 residues. V shed 0 bases, J shed 4 bases, and the junction held 5 bases outside the gene matches. This sample's treatment: oral pan-JAK inhibitor, 5-10 mg twice daily. PBMC-derived CD4+ and CD8+ T cells were sorted. General observations from the study: Elevated clonality characterized lesional scalp relative to normal scalp, particularly in alopecia totalis/universalis. Throughout tofacitinib, many expanded lesional clones continued to persist in scalp and blood.

RNA extraction was followed by reverse transcription into cDNA, which acted as the sequencing template. The table came from immunoSEQ multiplex PCR; TCRdb's copy has only in-frame clones and leaves some out. The data contain over 100,000 clones, around 56% of them singletons. Sequenced here: CD4+ T cells sorted from blood, sampled at week 4, from a patient treated with tofacitinib. The sequence derives from a human donor with alopecia areata. The gene calls are TRBV10-3 and TRBJ2-3, with 9 bases identical to TRBD2. CDR3: CAISESLAGRADTQYF. The CDR3 DNA reads as TGTGCCATCAGTGAGTCGCTAGCGGGACGGGCAGATACGCAGTATTTT.